Included here is one T cell receptor beta chain sequence, with context. This sample is part of a study of T cells after yellow fever vaccination. The CDR3 has 15 amino acids. Trimming removed 4 bases from V and 0 bases from J, with 10 bases in between. CDR1 and CDR2 from the germline V gene are SGHTA and FQGTGA. MiXCR, applied by TCRdb to the 5' RACE reads, yields one record per CDR3 protein. The sample lists 250,000 to 350,000 distinct CDR3 sequences, approximately 4.5% occurring once. The sequence derives from a man aged 18 to 29 who received the YFV17D yellow fever vaccine. Specimen: PBMCs, collected 15 days after the yellow fever booster vaccination. The chain is built from TRBV7-3 and TRBJ1-5; D is perhaps TRBD1 (6 bases). The CDR3 reads CASSSDSHSNQPQHF. CDR3 nucleotides: TGTGCCAGCAGCTCGGACAGCCATAGCAATCAGCCCCAGCATTTT.